This TCR beta chain appears in the sequencing data of a study of T-cell memory formation after mild COVID-19. TCRdb re-analysed the 5' RACE reads in MiXCR, keeping a single row per CDR3 protein. The sample has hundreds of thousands of distinct CDR3 sequences, around 20% seen once; the top ten hold about 12%. Between the trimmed V and J ends, which lost 6 bases and 7 bases, there was a span of 10 bases. The CDR3 spans 12 residues. The TCR was taken from an adult woman who had mild COVID-19 (a few samples of this study predate the infection). Cell type and time point are not known. The rearrangement links TRBV12-3 or TRBV12-4 to TRBJ2-1; perhaps TRBD1 as D (6 bases). Input material: PBMCs or a T cell subset sorted from them (not recorded which). Written as DNA, the CDR3 is TGTGCCAGCAGCATAACAGGGAATGAGCAGTTCTTC. Translating it yields CASSITGNEQFF.